Listed here are 30 T cell receptor beta chains from one sample, sequenced in a study of blood T cells in healthy people across ages. Alongside a J-beta primer mix, a sample-barcoded 5' primer served in a second PCR lasting roughly 7 to 12 cycles. TCRdb ran MiXCR on the 5' RACE reads and lists one entry per CDR3 protein. The sample lists 700,000 to 900,000 distinct CDR3 sequences; more than 25% were seen once. The same specimen was also included in a second study, on T cells of mothers and their children.

The material sequenced was blood. These receptors were collected from a boy under 18 in good health.

This clonotype turned up a few times. The V gene is TRBV24-1, the J gene TRBJ1-6; tentatively, D is TRBD1 (5 bases). Trimming took 9 bases from V and 16 from J, leaving 18 bases between them. The CDR3 covers 12 residues. CDR1 is KGHDR, CDR2 SFDVKD, per germline. The CDR3 region has the DNA TGTGCCACCGGTATGGGGCGAGTAGGGCTCCACTTT. As protein: CATGMGRVGLHF.

V usage is TRBV6-5 and J usage is TRBJ2-5; the D gene is possibly TRBD2 (7 bases). V gave up 5 bases and J gave up 5 bases, with 18 bases separating them. From germline, CDR1 is MNHEY and CDR2 SVGAGI. This CDR3 comprises 15 residues. The CDR3 coding sequence is TGTGCCAGCAGTGTAAGGGGGGGAATACGGGAGACCCAGTACTTC. Protein product: CASSVRGGIRETQYF.

This clonotype was found a few times. The CDR3 reads CASSSGQGSLNEQFF. The CDR3 DNA reads TGTGCCAGCAGCTCAGGACAGGGGTCGTTGAATGAGCAGTTCTTC. This rearrangement joins TRBV9 to TRBJ2-1; 9 bases are a match to TRBD1. This CDR3 spans 15 amino acids. With 4 bases clipped from V and 7 bases from J, the junction kept 9 bases outside the gene matches. Per germline, CDR1 SGDLS and CDR2 YYNGEE.

The V gene is TRBV20-1, the J gene TRBJ2-7; the match to TRBD2 covers 11 bases. The V gene end was trimmed by 6 bases and the J gene end by 1 base; junction bases not matched to a gene: 5. The CDR3 spans 14 residues. Germline V lookup: CDR1 DFQATT, CDR2 SNEGSKA (reference sequence). As DNA, the CDR3 is TGCAGTGCAAACCTAGCGGGGGGATCCTACGAGCAGTACTTC. This encodes CSANLAGGSYEQYF.

This chain links TRBV7-8 with TRBJ2-5, with 10 bases aligning to TRBD2. The J call may be incorrect, as the DNA end agrees better with TRBJ2-7. Germline CDR1 and CDR2: SGHVS and FQNEAQ. The length of the CDR3 is 20 residues. The DNA of the CDR3 is TGTGCCAGCAGCTTCCTTAGTGGGGGGCTAGCGGGGGCCAGCCCCTACGAGCAGTACTTC. Translated: CASSFLSGGLAGASPYEQYF.

The chain recombines TRBV7-2 with TRBJ1-1; D unclear. This CDR3 has 17 amino acids. Germline CDR1 SGHTA, CDR2 FQGNSA. V was pared by 2 bases and J by 1 base, with 17 bases between. This CDR3 is CASSLRTGRPRNTEAFF. For the CDR3, the DNA is TGTGCCAGCAGCTTAAGAACGGGGAGGCCCAGGAACACTGAAGCTTTCTTT.

This clonotype was counted only a few times. This sequence joins TRBV5-1 and TRBJ1-5; D ambiguous. Trimming shortened V by 5 bases and J by 7 bases, and 16 bases separated the two germline ends. Per the germline V gene, CDR1 is SGHRS and CDR2 is YFSETQ. CDR3 length: 14 residues. This CDR3 reads CASSSGVGVQPQHF. The CDR3 DNA sequence: TGCGCCAGCAGTTCCGGAGTCGGGGTCCAGCCCCAGCATTTT.

This CDR3 reads CSASTRDRGLEQYF. The DNA of the CDR3 is TGCAGTGCTAGCACCCGGGACAGGGGGCTCGAGCAGTACTTC. The chain combines TRBV20-1 with TRBJ2-7, with TRBD1 matching 12 bases. Germline trimming cut 3 bases from V and 6 bases from J; bases unmatched to any gene: 6. Per the germline V gene, CDR1 is DFQATT and CDR2 is SNEGSKA (reference sequence). The CDR3 contains 14 residues.

The chain links TRBV10-2 to TRBJ2-4; 9 nucleotides agree with TRBD2. V shed 3 bases and J 0 bases; nucleotides not matched to a gene: 9. CDR1 is WSHSY and CDR2 is SAAADI in the germline V gene. This CDR3 comprises 18 residues. CDR3 protein: CASSDRIAGDLAKNIQYF. CDR3 coding DNA: TGCGCCAGCAGTGATCGGATAGCGGGGGACCTAGCCAAAAACATTCAGTACTTC.

The table lists this clonotype with a few counts. The chain has TRBV25-1 and TRBJ2-2; tentative D call: TRBD1 (6 bases). V was cut by 1 base and J by 1 base, with 10 bases left in between. The CDR3 is 16 residues long. Germline V gene sequence: CDR1 MGHDK, CDR2 SYGVNS. CDR3 coding DNA: TGTGCCAGCAGTGAATCGGGCAGGGGGAACACCGGGGAGCTGTTTTTT. Its protein is CASSESGRGNTGELFF.

This clonotype was recorded a few times. CDR3 in amino acids: CASSTASSYEQYF. Written as DNA, the CDR3 is TGTGCCAGCAGCACCGCTAGTTCCTACGAGCAGTACTTC. V and J are TRBV7-9 and TRBJ2-7; D call uncertain. The CDR3 loop spans 13 amino acids. Germline CDR1 SEHNR, CDR2 FQNEAQ (reference sequence). The ends were cut back, 5 bases at V and 1 base at J, with 9 bases in the middle.

The chain recombines TRBV21-1 with TRBJ2-7; the D call TRBD1 from the table was never checked on the DNA. TRBV21-1 corresponds to a pseudogene. The CDR3 has 17 amino acids. The CDR3 region has the DNA TGTGCCAGCAGCGACCAGACTTCCAGGGGCAGCTCCTACGAGCAGTACTTC. Its translation is CASSDQTSRGSSYEQYF.

Only a few counts were recorded for this clonotype. CDR3 sequence (DNA): TGTGCCAGCAGCCGCAGGGCGGCGGTGGAAGAGACCCAGTACTTC. Protein: CASSRRAAVEETQYF. J is TRBJ2-5 and V is TRBV7-3, with D possibly TRBD1 on 5 matching bases. The CDR3 extends over 15 amino acids. CDR1 is SGHTA, CDR2 FQGTGA, per germline. V lost 5 bases and J lost 3, with 16 bases in between. Full variable domain (outside the CDR3, taken from reference TRBV7-3 and TRBJ2-5): GAGVSQTPSNKVTEKGKYVELRCDPISGHTALYWYRQSLGQGPEFLIYFQGTGAADDSGLPNDRFFAVRPEGSVSTLKIQRTERGDSAVYLCASSRRAAVEETQYFGPGTRLLVL.

Turning to this clonotype: A junction end diverges from the germline sequence, so it may reflect a read error. The CDR3 loop is CASSSPAGGENNEAFF. The CDR3 DNA reads TGTGCCAGCAGCTCCCCCGCAGGGGGTGAGAATAATGAAGCTTTTTTT. The chain uses TRBV9 and TRBJ1-1; TRBD1 matches at 7 bases. Looked up from germline, CDR1 is SGDLS and CDR2 is YYNGEE. The CDR3 spans 16 residues. The entire variable domain, with the rest obtained from reference TRBV9 and TRBJ1-1, is as follows: DSGVTQTPKHLITATGQRVTLRCSPRSGDLSVYWYQQSLDQGLQFLIQYYNGEERAKGNILERFSAQQFPDLHSELNLSSLELGDSALYFCASSSPAGGENNEAFFGQGTRLTVV.

This clonotype was seen a few times. The chain links TRBV29-1 to TRBJ2-6; 9 bases are shared with TRBD1. CDR3 length: 14 amino acids. V was clipped by 6 bases and J by 9 bases; unmatched bases: 9. CDR1 and CDR2 from the germline V gene are SQVTM and ANQGSEA. This chain's CDR3 is CSVQTGQGFNVLTF. The CDR3 DNA sequence: TGCAGCGTCCAAACGGGACAGGGATTCAACGTCCTGACTTTC.

This clonotype was detected once. V is TRBV2 and J is TRBJ2-1; D might be TRBD2 (6 bases). The J call is doubtful: the DNA matches TRBJ2-7 better. The CDR3 contains 15 residues. In germline, CDR1 is SNHLY, CDR2 FYNNEI. CDR3 amino acids: CASSQTGLSGYEQYF. The DNA of the CDR3 is TGTGCCAGCAGCCAAACGGGACTTTCAGGCTACGAGCAGTACTTC.

This clonotype was found a few times. The junction does not match germline at one end; this may be a read error. This chain uses TRBV5-1 with TRBJ2-1, with D possibly being TRBD1 (7 bases). This CDR3 region has 15 residues. The germline V gene encodes CDR1 SGHRS and CDR2 YFSETQ. The CDR3 DNA reads TGCGCCAGCAGCTTGTCCCCAGGGGGGCAAGAGACCCGGTACTTC. This sequence encodes CASSLSPGGQETRYF.

This clonotype has just a few counts. The chain employs TRBV25-1 and TRBJ2-7; 8 nucleotides agree with TRBD1. Germline V gene sequence: CDR1 MGHDK, CDR2 SYGVNS. Losses at the gene ends were 4 bases for V and 3 bases for J; bases not matched to a gene: 5. The CDR3 is 14 residues long. The CDR3 DNA reads TGTGCCAGCAGTGGGACAGGGCGGGGCTACGAGCAGTACTTC. This gives the protein CASSGTGRGYEQYF.

The CDR3 DNA follows: TGCGCCAGCCGACTTGGGGAGTTCAGGAATGAGCAGTTCTTC. Translated, it gives CASRLGEFRNEQFF. The V call is TRBV5-1, the J call TRBJ2-1; the D gene is possibly TRBD2 (5 bases). The CDR3 totals 14 residues. The germline V gene has CDR1 SGHRS and CDR2 YFSETQ. Trimming took off 7 bases at V and 7 bases at J, with 18 bases between the two ends. The full variable domain, in which reference TRBV5-1 and TRBJ2-1 provide the parts outside the CDR3, is KAGVTQTPRYLIKTRGQQVTLSCSPISGHRSVSWYQQTPGQGLQFLFEYFSETQRNKGNFPGRFSGRQFSNSRSEMNVSTLELGDSALYLCASRLGEFRNEQFFGPGTRLTVL.

In this sample, this clonotype turned up a few times. This chain links TRBV2 with TRBJ2-5; D not resolved. The CDR3 contains 14 residues. Germline values: CDR1 SNHLY, CDR2 FYNNEI. The V end was cut by 6 bases, the J end by 2 bases, with 13 bases between. CDR3 sequence reads: CASSVGLGQETQYF. As DNA, the CDR3 is TGTGCCAGCAGCGTTGGATTAGGTCAAGAGACCCAGTACTTC.

V usage is TRBV12-3 or TRBV12-4 and J usage is TRBJ1-4, with no clear D. Trimming removed 6 bases from V and 8 bases from J, with 13 bases in between. The CDR3 spans 13 residues. CDR3 residues: CASSLDSGEKLFF. The CDR3 DNA follows: TGTGCCAGCAGCCTGGATTCGGGGGAAAAACTGTTTTTT.

This chain links TRBV3-1 with TRBJ2-1; D is unclear. The assigned J gene may be wrong: the sequence end matches TRBJ2-7 better. CDR1 is LGHDT and CDR2 is YNNKEL in the germline V gene (reference sequence). The CDR3 totals 12 residues. CDR3 sequence: CASSQAGREQYF. The CDR3 region has the DNA TGTGCCAGCAGCCAAGCGGGCAGGGAGCAGTACTTC.

This clonotype was seen more than once but under ten times. The chain is built from TRBV4-1 and TRBJ2-1; TRBD2 matches at 8 bases. The trim removed 5 bases at V and 6 bases at J, leaving 6 bases unmatched. The CDR3 is 14 residues long. Germline CDR1 is MGHRA and CDR2 is YSYEKL. Here the CDR3 reads CASSSPGTSNEQFF. The CDR3, as DNA: TGCGCCAGCAGCTCTCCCGGGACTAGCAATGAGCAGTTCTTC.

This chain joins TRBV2 and TRBJ2-5; D possibly matches TRBD1 or TRBD2 (5 bases each). V lost 7 bases to trimming and J lost 3 bases, with 15 bases between them. CDR1 and CDR2 from the germline V gene are SNHLY and FYNNEI. This CDR3 has 14 residues. CDR3 protein: CASTQRLGEETQYF. CDR3 sequence (DNA): TGTGCCAGCACGCAACGGCTGGGGGAAGAGACCCAGTACTTC.

This clonotype was counted between two and nine times. As DNA, the CDR3 is TGCAGCGTTGCTAGCGGGGGCGTGGAGACCCAGTACTTC. This encodes CSVASGGVETQYF. The gene calls are TRBV29-1 and TRBJ2-5; 10 bases match TRBD2. Germline values: CDR1 SQVTM, CDR2 ANQGSEA. CDR3 size: 13 residues. The junction had 4 bases not matched to a gene; V was cut back by 4 bases and J by 5 bases. The complete variable domain, with remaining parts taken from reference TRBV29-1 and TRBJ2-5, reads SAVISQKPSRDICQRGTSLTIQCQVDSQVTMMFWYRQQPGQSLTLIATANQGSEATYESGFVIDKFPISRPNLTFSTLTVSNMSPEDSSIYLCSVASGGVETQYFGPGTRLLVL.

This clonotype was picked up a small number of times. The gene calls are TRBV10-3 and TRBJ1-2; D uncertain. V shed 4 bases and J shed 13 bases, with 13 bases lying between them. Germline lookup yields CDR1 ENHRY and CDR2 SYGVKD. The CDR3 length is 11 residues. The CDR3 spells CAISGARLLTF. CDR3 in DNA: TGTGCCATCAGTGGGGCACGACTACTCACCTTC.

In its sample, this clonotype was seen a few times. This chain links TRBV9 with TRBJ2-2, with D perhaps assigned TRBD1 or TRBD2 (5 bases each). CDR1 is SGDLS and CDR2 is YYNGEE in the germline V gene. V lost 2 bases to trimming and J lost 8 bases, with 13 bases between them. The CDR3 is 14 residues long. The chain's CDR3 is CASSVDPEGGELFF. CDR3 bases: TGTGCCAGCAGCGTTGACCCTGAGGGGGGGGAGCTGTTTTTT.

This clonotype was seen only a few times. This rearrangement joins TRBV6-1 to TRBJ2-5; 7 bases line up with TRBD1. The J call could be wrong; TRBJ2-7 is a better fit for the DNA end. The V gene's germline CDR1 is MNHNS and CDR2 SASEGT. The CDR3 has 14 residues. This chain's CDR3 is CASSEARGPYEQYF. Written as DNA, the CDR3 is TGTGCCAGCAGTGAAGCTAGGGGGCCCTACGAGCAGTACTTC.

This clonotype has a handful of counts. The CDR3 DNA reads as TGTGCCAGTAGCCTCCGGGGGGGTTGGAATGAGCAGTTCTTC. This sequence encodes CASSLRGGWNEQFF. The chain combines TRBV19 with TRBJ2-5; 8 bases line up with TRBD2. The DNA matches TRBJ2-1 better at its end, which makes the J call doubtful. This CDR3 has 14 residues. Germline loops: CDR1 LNHDA, CDR2 SQIVND (reference sequence).

The V gene is TRBV20-1, the J gene TRBJ2-3; 8 bases match TRBD2. V dropped 0 bases and J dropped 2; count of bases not matched to a gene: 4. Germline CDR1 and CDR2: DFQATT and SNEGSKA (reference sequence). CDR3 length: 15 residues. DNA of the CDR3: TGCAGTGCTAGAGAAGCGGGGGCTGACACAGATACGCAGTATTTT. As protein: CSAREAGADTDTQYF.